These 32 T cell receptor beta chains were sequenced from one sample in a study of blood T cell repertoires in COVID-19. Here immunoSEQ multiplex PCR was the method, and the copy in TCRdb shows in-frame clones only, minus some. The table records some 100,000 clones, around 90% of them present only once. Sequences were obtained from peripheral blood. The origin of the receptors is a woman aged 60-70 years with acute or convalescent COVID-19.

The table lists this clone with a count of one. V and J are TRBV4-1 and TRBJ2-3, with D unresolved. Germline V gives CDR1 MGHRA, CDR2 YSYEKL. The CDR3 runs 15 residues. Trimming left V 1 base short and J 6 bases short, with 14 bases between. In DNA, the CDR3 is TGCGCCAGCAGCCAAGGTGTGCCGGCGGCGGATACGCAGTATTTT. Amino acids: CASSQGVPAADTQYF.

This chain links TRBV13 with TRBJ2-2; 8 nucleotides line up with TRBD1. This CDR3 spans 15 amino acids. V shed 5 bases, J shed 0 bases, and the junction held 2 bases outside the gene matches. Germline loops: CDR1 PRHDT, CDR2 FYEKMQ (reference sequence). CDR3 protein: CASSRDRTNTGELFF. CDR3 DNA: TGTGCCAGCAGCCGGGACAGGACGAACACCGGGGAGCTGTTTTTT.

The chain employs TRBV30 and TRBJ1-1; tentative D call: TRBD1 (5 bases). Germline V gene sequence: CDR1 GTSNPN, CDR2 SVGIG (reference sequence). CDR3 length: 14 amino acids. V was shortened by 5 bases and J by 3 bases, with 16 bases between the two germline ends. CDR3 residues: CAWLPGYWDTEAFF. DNA for the CDR3: TGTGCCTGGCTGCCAGGGTATTGGGACACTGAAGCTTTCTTT. The variable domain in full, with the rest retrieved from reference TRBV30 and TRBJ1-1, is SQTIHQWPATLVQPVGSPLSLECTVEGTSNPNLYWYRQAAGRGLQLLFYSVGIGQISSEVPQNLSASRPQDRQFILSSKKLLLSDSGFYLCAWLPGYWDTEAFFGQGTRLTVV.

This chain connects TRBV10-3 to TRBJ2-3; 14 positions match TRBD2. CDR1 and CDR2 (germline): ENHRY, SYGVKD. V lost 7 bases, J lost 7 bases, and 7 bases stayed unmatched. There are 15 residues in the CDR3. The CDR3 DNA sequence: TGTGCCATCATGGCCGGGACTAGCGGGAGTTATACGCAGTATTTT. Translating gives CAIMAGTSGSYTQYF.

The chain carries TRBV11-3 and TRBJ1-3; the D gene is possibly TRBD1 (6 bases). CDR3 length equals 17 residues. Trimming stripped 3 bases from V and 0 bases from J, with 15 bases between. Germline V gene data show CDR1 as SGHNT and CDR2 as YENEEA. The CDR3 reads CASSLVRTVISGNTIYF. The DNA of the CDR3 is TGTGCCAGCAGCTTGGTGAGGACAGTGATCTCTGGAAACACCATATATTTT.

This chain joins TRBV15 and TRBJ2-7; TRBD2 matches at 7 bases. CDR1 is LNHNV and CDR2 is YYDKDF in the germline V gene (reference sequence). V lost 5 bases, J lost 0 bases, and 4 bases stayed unmatched. The CDR3 length is 14 residues. This chain's CDR3 is CATSPGGSSYEQYF. In DNA, the CDR3 is TGTGCCACCAGCCCGGGGGGAAGCTCCTACGAGCAGTACTTC.

V gene TRBV29-1 combines with J gene TRBJ2-2; 9 nucleotides line up with TRBD2. V lost 7 bases and J lost 2; bases outside the gene matches: 5. The CDR3 consists of 14 residues. From germline, CDR1 is SQVTM and CDR2 ANQGSEA. The CDR3 region is CSATGTSNTGELFF. CDR3 coding DNA: TGCAGCGCTACCGGGACTAGCAACACCGGGGAGCTGTTTTTT.

This clone occurred once. This chain connects TRBV2 to TRBJ2-1; tentatively, D is TRBD2 (6 bases). CDR3 length: 13 amino acids. V was cut by 7 bases and J by 9 bases, with 16 bases left in between. The germline CDR1 and CDR2 sequences are SNHLY and FYNNEI. The CDR3 spells CASTQGGGTEQFF. The CDR3, as DNA: TGTGCCAGCACCCAAGGTGGGGGGACTGAGCAGTTCTTC.

This clone showed up just once. The rearrangement joins TRBV27 to TRBJ1-1, with TRBD1 matching over 7 bases. The CDR3 is made up of 13 amino acids. Germline CDR1 and CDR2: MNHEY and SMNVEV (reference sequence). The junction had 1 base not matched to a gene; V was cut back by 6 bases and J by 0 bases. CDR3 residues: CASRGQMNTEAFF. In nucleotides, the CDR3 is TGTGCCAGCAGGGGACAGATGAACACTGAAGCTTTCTTT.

The chain employs TRBV5-8 and TRBJ1-6, with 7 bases that match TRBD1. Looked up from germline, CDR1 is SGHTS and CDR2 is YDEGEE. Trimming removed 3 bases from V and 5 bases from J; junction bases left unmatched: 2. This CDR3 spans 14 amino acids. This CDR3 is CASSWGQNNSPLHF. DNA for the CDR3: TGTGCCAGCAGCTGGGGACAGAATAATTCACCCCTCCACTTT.

This clone occurred a few times. V is TRBV5-4 and J is TRBJ2-3; tentative D call: TRBD1 (5 bases). This CDR3 spans 15 amino acids. Looked up from germline, CDR1 is SGHNT and CDR2 is YYREEE (reference sequence). Trimming cost V 0 bases and J 0 bases, with 8 bases left between them. DNA for the CDR3: TGTGCCAGCAGCTTGGGGACACCTAGCACAGATACGCAGTATTTT. Its translation is CASSLGTPSTDTQYF.

CDR3 nucleotides: TGTGCCAGCAGTGTCCGGGGAGCGGGGAATTCACCCCTCCACTTT. This gives the protein CASSVRGAGNSPLHF. The chain couples TRBV2 to TRBJ1-6; D not certain. The V and J ends lost 4 bases and 7 bases respectively, with 14 bases between them. Germline CDR1 reads SNHLY; CDR2 reads FYNNEI. This CDR3 is 15 amino acids long.

This clone was seen once. For the CDR3, the DNA is TGTGCCAGTGGAACAGGCACGAACACCGGGGAGCTGTTTTTT. Translated, it gives CASGTGTNTGELFF. The chain employs TRBV6-5 and TRBJ2-2, with a tentative D call TRBD1 (5 bases). The CDR3 is 14 residues long. The germline CDR1 and CDR2 sequences are MNHEY and SVGAGI. V was shortened by 9 bases and J by 0 bases, with 11 bases between the two germline ends.

The chain is built from TRBV6-5 and TRBJ2-2; D call uncertain. Trimming took 7 bases from V and 0 from J, leaving 6 bases between them. This CDR3 region has 13 residues. From germline, CDR1 is MNHEY and CDR2 SVGAGI. The CDR3, as DNA: TGTGCCAGCACTCTCCCGAACACCGGGGAGCTGTTTTTT. Residues: CASTLPNTGELFF.

The chain joins TRBV7-9 to TRBJ2-3, with 9 bases lining up with TRBD1. Germline CDR1 is SEHNR and CDR2 is FQNEAQ (reference sequence). CDR3 length equals 15 residues. V shed 5 bases and J 4 bases; nucleotides not matched to a gene: 7. The CDR3 loop is CASSATQGAADTQYF. CDR3 DNA: TGTGCCAGCAGCGCTACACAGGGGGCAGCAGATACGCAGTATTTT.

The chain uses TRBV6-5 and TRBJ2-3; D is possibly TRBD2 (6 bases). CDR3 size: 15 residues. From germline, CDR1 is MNHEY and CDR2 SVGAGI. Trimming pared 2 bases from V and 1 base from J, leaving 10 bases between. The CDR3 sequence is CASSYTPGGTDTQYF. Here the CDR3 DNA reads TGTGCCAGCAGTTACACTCCGGGAGGCACAGATACGCAGTATTTT.

V and J are TRBV7-9 and TRBJ2-1, with 9 bases identical to TRBD2. Germline V lookup: CDR1 SEHNR, CDR2 FQNEAQ (reference sequence). After removal of 3 bases from V and 8 bases from J, the junction contained 14 bases not matched to a gene. The CDR3 runs 17 residues. The CDR3 region is CASSFPLLAGRADEQFF. The CDR3 DNA reads TGTGCCAGCAGCTTTCCCCTACTAGCGGGCAGGGCGGATGAGCAGTTCTTC.

The rearrangement links TRBV29-1 to TRBJ1-2; the D gene is possibly TRBD1 (6 bases). CDR1 SQVTM and CDR2 ANQGSEA come from the germline V gene. Deletions cut 3 bases from V and 8 bases from J, with 13 bases between. The CDR3 runs 12 residues. The CDR3 nucleotides read TGCAGCGTTGACATACAGGGCCCAGGCTACACCTTC. Residues: CSVDIQGPGYTF.

The count of this clone is one. The chain links TRBV19 to TRBJ1-4; maybe TRBD1 (6 bases). V gave up 7 bases and J gave up 8 bases, with 17 bases separating them. Germline values: CDR1 LNHDA, CDR2 SQIVND (reference sequence). CDR3 length equals 14 residues. Here the CDR3 reads CASKAAGDDEKLFF. The CDR3 DNA reads TGTGCCAGTAAGGCGGCAGGGGACGACGAAAAACTGTTTTTT.

The DNA for the CDR3 is TGTGCCAGCAGTCGGACGCAGGGGCCAGGGGGAAACACCATATATTTT. Protein product: CASSRTQGPGGNTIYF. The rearrangement joins TRBV7-9 to TRBJ1-3, with D tentatively TRBD1 (6 bases). Germline assignment: CDR1 SEHNR and CDR2 FQNEAQ (reference sequence). This CDR3 is 16 amino acids long. The V end lost 6 bases, the J end lost 4 bases, and 19 bases lay between the germline ends. The full variable domain, completed using reference TRBV7-9 and TRBJ1-3, is DTGVSQNPRHKITKRGQNVTFRCDPISEHNRLYWYRQTLGQGPEFLTYFQNEAQLEKSRLLSDRFSAERPKGSFSTLEIQRTEQGDSAMYLCASSRTQGPGGNTIYFGEGSWLTVV.

The chain is built from TRBV3-1 (or the pseudogene TRBV3-2) and TRBJ2-5; TRBD2 might be the D (5 bases). V lost 0 bases and J lost 5, with 13 bases in between. Per the germline V gene, CDR1 is LGHDT and CDR2 is YNNKEL (reference sequence). CDR3 length: 15 amino acids. The DNA of the CDR3 is TGTGCCAGCAGCCAAGAGGGAGTTGGATTGGAGACCCAGTACTTC. It encodes CASSQEGVGLETQYF.

The CDR3 region has the DNA TGTGCCAGCTCACCCAGTTCGGGACAGGGGAGCACAGATACGCAGTATTTT. It is translated as CASSPSSGQGSTDTQYF. The V call is TRBV18, the J call TRBJ2-3; the match to TRBD1 covers 10 bases. The CDR3 covers 17 residues. Unmatched junction bases numbered 6, after V lost 3 bases and J lost 0 bases. Germline CDR1 and CDR2: KGHSH and LQKENI.

This rearrangement joins TRBV6-2 or TRBV6-3 to TRBJ2-1, with 13 bases aligning to TRBD2. Germline CDR1 reads MNHEY; CDR2 reads SVGEGT. This CDR3 has 19 residues. V was pared by 0 bases and J by 1 base, with 6 bases of the junction left unmatched. The CDR3 loop is CASSYSPALAGGSYNEQFF. The DNA of the CDR3 is TGTGCCAGCAGTTACTCTCCGGCACTAGCGGGAGGGTCCTACAATGAGCAGTTCTTC.

The chain is built from TRBV13 and TRBJ2-1; TRBD1 matches at 7 bases. Germline CDR1 PRHDT, CDR2 FYEKMQ (reference sequence). CDR3 length: 16 residues. J was trimmed by 3 bases and V by 5 bases; bases with no gene match: 10. The chain's CDR3 is CASSVPDRAIYNEQFF. In nucleotides, the CDR3 is TGTGCCAGCAGCGTTCCTGACAGGGCGATCTACAATGAGCAGTTCTTC.

V gene TRBV5-1 combines with J gene TRBJ1-2; 7 bases map to TRBD1. The ends lost 4 bases at V and 4 bases at J; junction bases unmatched: 7. The CDR3 has 14 amino acids. CDR1 is SGHRS, CDR2 YFSETQ, per germline. CDR3 sequence reads: CASSTTGSGYGYTF. The CDR3 nucleotides read TGCGCCAGCAGCACGACAGGGTCCGGCTATGGCTACACCTTC.

V usage is TRBV10-3 and J usage is TRBJ1-3, with TRBD1 matching 8 bases. Trimming removed 0 bases from V and 1 base from J; junction bases left unmatched: 8. This CDR3 is 18 amino acids long. Germline values: CDR1 ENHRY, CDR2 SYGVKD. The CDR3 here is CAISESLGQGRSGNTIYF. The DNA for the CDR3 is TGTGCCATCAGTGAGTCCCTAGGACAGGGACGGTCTGGAAACACCATATATTTT.

This clone was seen a few times. V and J are TRBV27 and TRBJ1-2; tentative D call: TRBD1 (5 bases). V was pared by 4 bases and J by 7 bases, with 13 bases between. There are 13 residues in the CDR3. Germline V gene data show CDR1 as MNHEY and CDR2 as SMNVEV (reference sequence). Here the CDR3 reads CASSSASGAGYTF. CDR3 sequence (DNA): TGTGCCAGCAGTTCGGCGAGCGGGGCTGGCTACACCTTC.

The chain joins TRBV4-1 to TRBJ2-3, with D maybe TRBD2 (5 bases). Trimming cost V 2 bases and J 2 bases, with 17 bases left between them. Germline CDR1 MGHRA, CDR2 YSYEKL. The CDR3 consists of 17 residues. In DNA, the CDR3 is TGCGCCAGCAGCCAAAACCTCCGGGAACATTTCACAGATACGCAGTATTTT. Protein product: CASSQNLREHFTDTQYF.

This clone was detected a few times. V is TRBV12-3 or TRBV12-4 and J is TRBJ1-2; 9 nucleotides match TRBD1. This CDR3 comprises 12 residues. The J segment lost 7 bases and the V segment lost 3 bases, leaving 0 bases of the junction unmatched. CDR3 amino acids: CASSLGQGGYTF. CDR3 in DNA: TGTGCCAGCAGTTTGGGACAGGGTGGCTACACCTTC.

The chain is built from TRBV5-1 and TRBJ1-4, with D hard to call. The V gene's germline CDR1 is SGHRS and CDR2 YFSETQ. Trimming shortened V by 0 bases and J by 0 bases, and 6 bases separated the two germline ends. The CDR3 has 15 amino acids. Here the CDR3 DNA reads TGCGCCAGCAGCTTGGTGGGAGCAACTAATGAAAAACTGTTTTTT. Amino acids: CASSLVGATNEKLFF.

V usage is TRBV3-1 (or the pseudogene TRBV3-2) and J usage is TRBJ1-4; 7 nucleotides line up with TRBD1. The CDR3 runs 12 residues. The V gene's germline CDR1 is LGHDT and CDR2 YNNKEL (reference sequence). V shed 4 bases and J 11 bases; nucleotides not matched to a gene: 4. CDR3 residues: CASSLDRVKLFF. DNA of the CDR3: TGTGCCAGCAGCCTCGACAGGGTTAAACTGTTTTTT.

The chain uses TRBV12-3 or TRBV12-4 and TRBJ1-2; perhaps TRBD1 as D (5 bases). CDR3 length: 13 residues. The V and J ends lost 1 base and 4 bases respectively, with 7 bases between them. Written as DNA, the CDR3 is TGTGCCAGCAGTTTAGACAGGTTCTATGGCTACACCTTC. Its translation: CASSLDRFYGYTF.